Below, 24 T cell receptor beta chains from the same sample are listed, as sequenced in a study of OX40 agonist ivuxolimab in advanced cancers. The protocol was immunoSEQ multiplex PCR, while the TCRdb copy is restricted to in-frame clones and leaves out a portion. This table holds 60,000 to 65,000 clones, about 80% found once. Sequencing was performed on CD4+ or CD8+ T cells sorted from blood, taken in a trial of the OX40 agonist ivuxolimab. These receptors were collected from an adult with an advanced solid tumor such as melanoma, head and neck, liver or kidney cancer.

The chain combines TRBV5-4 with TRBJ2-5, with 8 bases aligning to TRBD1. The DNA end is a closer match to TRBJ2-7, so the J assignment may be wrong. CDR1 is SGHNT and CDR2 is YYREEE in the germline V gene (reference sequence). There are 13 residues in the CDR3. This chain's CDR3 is CASSFDRGDEQYF. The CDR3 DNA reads TGTGCCAGCAGCTTCGACAGGGGAGACGAGCAGTACTTC.

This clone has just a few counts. DNA for the CDR3: TGCGCCAGCAGCTTGGGCCAGACAACCCAAGAGACCCAGTACTTC. It encodes CASSLGQTTQETQYF. The chain couples TRBV5-1 to TRBJ2-5, with D unresolved. V lost 0 bases, J lost 1 base, and 10 bases lay in between. The CDR3 is made up of 15 amino acids. Per the germline V gene, CDR1 is SGHRS and CDR2 is YFSETQ.

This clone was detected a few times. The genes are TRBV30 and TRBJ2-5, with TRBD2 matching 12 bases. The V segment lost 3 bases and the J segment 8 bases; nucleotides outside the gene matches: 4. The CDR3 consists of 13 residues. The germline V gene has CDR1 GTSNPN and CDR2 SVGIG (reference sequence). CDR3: CAWSKTSGRTQYF. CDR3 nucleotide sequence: TGTGCCTGGAGCAAGACTAGCGGGAGAACCCAGTACTTC.

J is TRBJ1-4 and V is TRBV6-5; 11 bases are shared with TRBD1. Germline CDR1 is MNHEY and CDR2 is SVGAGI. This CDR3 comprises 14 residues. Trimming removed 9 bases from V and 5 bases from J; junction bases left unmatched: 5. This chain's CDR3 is CASRRTGGNEKLFF. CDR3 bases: TGTGCCAGTAGGCGGACAGGGGGCAATGAAAAACTGTTTTTT.

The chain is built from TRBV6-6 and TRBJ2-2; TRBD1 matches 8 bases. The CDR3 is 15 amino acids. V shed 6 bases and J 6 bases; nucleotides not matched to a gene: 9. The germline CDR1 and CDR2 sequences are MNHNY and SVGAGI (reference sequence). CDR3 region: CASSRTGSGSGELFF. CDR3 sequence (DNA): TGTGCCAGCAGCAGGACAGGGAGTGGGTCCGGGGAGCTGTTTTTT.

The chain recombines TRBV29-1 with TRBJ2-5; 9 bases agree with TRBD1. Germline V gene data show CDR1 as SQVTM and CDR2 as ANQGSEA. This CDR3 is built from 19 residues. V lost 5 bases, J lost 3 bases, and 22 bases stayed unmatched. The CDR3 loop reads CSVLGVLDRGGFDEETQYF. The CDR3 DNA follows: TGCAGCGTTTTAGGCGTTTTGGACAGGGGCGGGTTTGACGAAGAGACCCAGTACTTC.

CDR3 coding DNA: TGTGCCAGCAGTTTATCGTCCGGGGCCGGGGAGCTGTTTTTT. It translates to CASSLSSGAGELFF. The chain links TRBV27 to TRBJ2-2; TRBD2 is a possible D gene (5 bases). Germline CDR1 and CDR2: MNHEY and SMNVEV (reference sequence). Trimming stripped 0 bases from V and 6 bases from J, with 8 bases between. The CDR3 is made up of 14 amino acids.

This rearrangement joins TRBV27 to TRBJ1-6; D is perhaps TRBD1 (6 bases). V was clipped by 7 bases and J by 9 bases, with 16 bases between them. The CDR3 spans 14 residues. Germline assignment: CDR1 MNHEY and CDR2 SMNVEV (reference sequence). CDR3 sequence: CASTPRGGGSPLHF. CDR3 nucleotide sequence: TGTGCCAGCACCCCTCGAGGAGGGGGTTCACCCCTCCACTTT.

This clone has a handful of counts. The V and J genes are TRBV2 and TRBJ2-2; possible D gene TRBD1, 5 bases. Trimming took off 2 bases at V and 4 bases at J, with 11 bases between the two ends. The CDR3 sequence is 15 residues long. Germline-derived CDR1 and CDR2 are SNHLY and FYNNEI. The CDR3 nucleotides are TGTGCCAGCAGTGAAAGGGGCCAGGCCACCGGGGAGCTGTTTTTT. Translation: CASSERGQATGELFF.

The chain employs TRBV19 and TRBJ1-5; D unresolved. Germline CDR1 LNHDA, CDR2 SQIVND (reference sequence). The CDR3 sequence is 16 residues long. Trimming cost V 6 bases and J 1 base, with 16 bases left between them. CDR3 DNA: TGTGCCAGTAGCTTCCCGGTGGGTGGAAGCAATCAGCCCCAGCATTTT. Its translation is CASSFPVGGSNQPQHF. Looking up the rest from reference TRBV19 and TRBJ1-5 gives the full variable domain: DGGITQSPKYLFRKEGQNVTLSCEQNLNHDAMYWYRQDPGQGLRLIYYSQIVNDFQKGDIAEGYSVSREKKESFPLTVTSAQKNPTAFYLCASSFPVGGSNQPQHFGDGTRLSIL.

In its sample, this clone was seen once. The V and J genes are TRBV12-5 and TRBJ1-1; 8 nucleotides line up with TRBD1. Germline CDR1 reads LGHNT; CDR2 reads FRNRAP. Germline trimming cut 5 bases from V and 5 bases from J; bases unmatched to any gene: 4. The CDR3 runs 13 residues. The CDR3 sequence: CASGHRTGTEAFF. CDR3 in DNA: TGTGCTAGTGGTCATAGGACAGGGACTGAAGCTTTCTTT.

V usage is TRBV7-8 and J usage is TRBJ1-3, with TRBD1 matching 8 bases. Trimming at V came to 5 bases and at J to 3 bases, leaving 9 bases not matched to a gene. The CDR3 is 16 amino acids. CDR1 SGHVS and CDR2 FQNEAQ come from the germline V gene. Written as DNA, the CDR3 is TGTGCCAGCAGCCTGTTACAGGGGGGAAGTGGAAACACCATATATTTT. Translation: CASSLLQGGSGNTIYF. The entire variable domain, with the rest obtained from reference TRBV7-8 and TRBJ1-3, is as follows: GAGVSQSPRYKVAKRGQDVALRCDPISGHVSLFWYQQALGQGPEFLTYFQNEAQLDKSGLPSDRFFAERPEGSVSTLKIQRTQQEDSAVYLCASSLLQGGSGNTIYFGEGSWLTVV.

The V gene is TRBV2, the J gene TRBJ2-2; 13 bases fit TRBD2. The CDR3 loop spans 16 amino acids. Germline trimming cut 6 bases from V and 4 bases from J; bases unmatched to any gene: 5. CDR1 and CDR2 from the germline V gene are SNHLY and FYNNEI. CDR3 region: CASSLTSGGATGELFF. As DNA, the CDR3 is TGTGCCAGCAGCCTTACTAGCGGGGGGGCCACCGGGGAGCTGTTTTTT.

The CDR3 region has the DNA TGTGCCAGCAGTGAGTTTCAGGGCAATCAGCCCCAGCATTTT. Encoded protein: CASSEFQGNQPQHF. The rearrangement uses TRBV2 and TRBJ1-5; D call uncertain. The germline V and J ends were trimmed by 3 bases and 2 bases, with 8 bases remaining between them. CDR3 length equals 14 residues. Germline V gene data show CDR1 as SNHLY and CDR2 as FYNNEI. The variable domain in full, with the rest retrieved from reference TRBV2 and TRBJ1-5, is EPEVTQTPSHQVTQMGQEVILRCVPISNHLYFYWYRQILGQKVEFLVSFYNNEISEKSEIFDDQFSVERPDGSNFTLKIRSTKLEDSAMYFCASSEFQGNQPQHFGDGTRLSIL.

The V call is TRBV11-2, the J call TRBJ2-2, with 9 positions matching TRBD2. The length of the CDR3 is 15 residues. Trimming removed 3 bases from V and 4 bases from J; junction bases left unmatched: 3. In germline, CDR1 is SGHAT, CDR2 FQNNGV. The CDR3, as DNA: TGTGCCAGCAGCTTCCTAGCGGGAATCACCGGGGAGCTGTTTTTT. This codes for CASSFLAGITGELFF.

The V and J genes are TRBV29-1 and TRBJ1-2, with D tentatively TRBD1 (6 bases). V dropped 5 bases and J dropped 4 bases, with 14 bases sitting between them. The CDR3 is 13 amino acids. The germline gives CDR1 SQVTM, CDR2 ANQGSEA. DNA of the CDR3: TGCAGCGTTAATTTGGGGGCGGCCTATGGCTACACCTTC. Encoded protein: CSVNLGAAYGYTF.

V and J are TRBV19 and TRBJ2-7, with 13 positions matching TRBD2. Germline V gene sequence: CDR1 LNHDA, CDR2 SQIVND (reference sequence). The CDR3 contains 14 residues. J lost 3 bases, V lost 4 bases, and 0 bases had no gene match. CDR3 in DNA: TGTGCCAGTAGTAGGACTAGCGGGAGCTACGAGCAGTACTTC. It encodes CASSRTSGSYEQYF. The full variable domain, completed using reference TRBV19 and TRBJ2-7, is DGGITQSPKYLFRKEGQNVTLSCEQNLNHDAMYWYRQDPGQGLRLIYYSQIVNDFQKGDIAEGYSVSREKKESFPLTVTSAQKNPTAFYLCASSRTSGSYEQYFGPGTRLTVT.

For the CDR3, the DNA is TGTGCCAGCAGCCCCCTTGGGACAGGGGGTGTCGCTAACTATGGCTACACCTTC. It yields the protein CASSPLGTGGVANYGYTF. The V call is TRBV5-4, the J call TRBJ1-2; 11 nucleotides agree with TRBD1. Germline values: CDR1 SGHNT, CDR2 YYREEE (reference sequence). The CDR3 has 18 residues. V dropped 4 bases and J dropped 0; count of bases not matched to a gene: 11.

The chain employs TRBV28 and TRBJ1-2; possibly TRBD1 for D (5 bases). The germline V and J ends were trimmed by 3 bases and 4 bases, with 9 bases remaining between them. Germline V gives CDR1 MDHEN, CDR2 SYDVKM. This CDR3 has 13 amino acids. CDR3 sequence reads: CASSLSGFYGYTF. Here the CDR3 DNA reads TGTGCCAGCAGTTTGTCAGGGTTCTATGGCTACACCTTC.

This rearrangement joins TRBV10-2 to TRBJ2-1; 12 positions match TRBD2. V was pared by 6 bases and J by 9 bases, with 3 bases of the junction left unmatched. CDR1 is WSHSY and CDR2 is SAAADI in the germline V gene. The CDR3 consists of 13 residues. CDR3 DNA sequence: TGCGCCAGCAGCCAACTAGCGGGAGGTGAGCAGTTCTTC. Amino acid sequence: CASSQLAGGEQFF.

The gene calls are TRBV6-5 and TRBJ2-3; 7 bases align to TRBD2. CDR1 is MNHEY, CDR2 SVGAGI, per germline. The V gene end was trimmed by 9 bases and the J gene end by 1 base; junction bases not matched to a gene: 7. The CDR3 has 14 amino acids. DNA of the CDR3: TGTGCCAGTAAACTTGCGGGGGGCACAGATACGCAGTATTTT. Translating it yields CASKLAGGTDTQYF.

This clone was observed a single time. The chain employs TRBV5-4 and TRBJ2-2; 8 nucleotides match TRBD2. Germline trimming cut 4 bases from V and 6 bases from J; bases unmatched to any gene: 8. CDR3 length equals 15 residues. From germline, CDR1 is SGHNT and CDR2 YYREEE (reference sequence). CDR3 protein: CASSLPGLAPGELFF. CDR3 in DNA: TGTGCCAGCAGCCTCCCCGGACTAGCCCCCGGGGAGCTGTTTTTT.

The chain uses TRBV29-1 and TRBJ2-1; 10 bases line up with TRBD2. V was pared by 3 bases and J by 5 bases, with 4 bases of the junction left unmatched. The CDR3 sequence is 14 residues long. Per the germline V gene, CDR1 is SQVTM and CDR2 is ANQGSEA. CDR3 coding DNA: TGCAGCGTTGATCGGCTAGCGGGGGACAATGAGCAGTTCTTC. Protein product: CSVDRLAGDNEQFF.

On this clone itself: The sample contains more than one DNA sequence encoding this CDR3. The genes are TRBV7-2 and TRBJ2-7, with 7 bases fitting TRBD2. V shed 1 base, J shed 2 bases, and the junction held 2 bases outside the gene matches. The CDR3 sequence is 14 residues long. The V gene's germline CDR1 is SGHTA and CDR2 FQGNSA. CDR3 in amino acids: CASSLGGGPYEQYF. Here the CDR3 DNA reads TGTGCCAGCAGCTTAGGGGGAGGGCCCTACGAGCAGTACTTC.